Each of the 24 T cell receptor beta chains below was sequenced from the same sample in a study of spatial heterogeneity in lung cancer. Each CDR3 protein is one row after TCRdb ran MiXCR on the 5' RACE reads. The table records 9,500 to 12,000 distinct CDR3 sequences, more than 7% of them present only once. Indicated time point: sample taken at primary tumor resection. No antigen has been identified for these receptors. Study findings and constraints: Tumor mutation counts were tracked by expanded intratumoral alpha and beta TCR counts.

Sequenced material: lung tumor tissue, taken at surgery. The receptors come from a female donor with early-stage non-small cell lung cancer.

The sample holds many counts of this clonotype. This beta chain is off target for a library built for alpha chains, so its abundance means little. The chain uses TRBV18 and TRBJ1-1; D uncertain. The CDR3 has 15 amino acids. Germline CDR1 reads KGHSH; CDR2 reads LQKENI. Trimming shortened V by 2 bases and J by 3 bases, and 13 bases separated the two germline ends. Here the CDR3 reads CASSPSAAWDTEAFF. The CDR3 DNA reads as TGTGCCAGCTCACCAAGCGCCGCTTGGGACACTGAAGCTTTCTTT.

This clonotype was seen ten or more times. This beta chain is a stray sequence in a library constructed for alpha chains; its clone size is not meaningful. The chain carries TRBV3-1 and TRBJ2-7; D is unresolved. V lost 2 bases to trimming and J lost 6 bases, with 8 bases between them. The CDR3 length is 12 residues. The germline CDR1 and CDR2 sequences are LGHDT and YNNKEL (reference sequence). The CDR3 nucleotides are TGTGCCAGCAGCCAATCGCGTAGCGAGCAGTACTTC. Amino acids: CASSQSRSEQYF.

At least ten counts were recorded for this clonotype. Because the library targeted alpha chains, this beta chain is an off-target read whose size means little. This chain links TRBV7-9 with TRBJ1-5, with D uncertain. CDR1 and CDR2 from the germline V gene are SEHNR and FQNEAQ (reference sequence). The CDR3 extends over 14 amino acids. Trimming stripped 5 bases from V and 10 bases from J, with 18 bases between. The CDR3 here is CASSANPPPHPQHF. DNA for the CDR3: TGTGCCAGCAGCGCGAACCCCCCGCCCCACCCCCAGCATTTT.

By sample share, this clonotype is medium-sized. This beta chain is an unintended read in a library built for alpha chains; its size means little. This chain connects TRBV2 to TRBJ1-4; D uncertain. This CDR3 region has 15 residues. The germline V gene encodes CDR1 SNHLY and CDR2 FYNNEI. Trimming shortened V by 10 bases and J by 8 bases, and 23 bases separated the two germline ends. The CDR3 bases are TGTGCCACCGCCGCCTCACGAGGTCACGGAGAAAAACTGTTTTTT. This sequence encodes CATAASRGHGEKLFF.

This clonotype was counted ten times or more. Little can be read into the size of this beta chain, an off-target read in a library designed for alpha chains. This chain connects TRBV7-2 to TRBJ1-4; perhaps TRBD1 as D (5 bases). The CDR3 covers 15 residues. V dropped 4 bases and J dropped 3 bases, with 12 bases sitting between them. The germline V gene encodes CDR1 SGHTA and CDR2 FQGNSA. The DNA of the CDR3 is TGTGCCAGCAGCTGGCCCGAGGGGCCTAATGAAAAACTGTTTTTT. Residues: CASSWPEGPNEKLFF.

This clonotype was picked up many times. This beta chain is an unintended read in a library built for alpha chains; its size means little. This chain links TRBV18 with TRBJ2-6; TRBD1 might be the D (6 bases). The CDR3 is 18 residues long. Between the trimmed V and J ends, which lost 6 bases and 0 bases, there was a span of 18 bases. The germline V gene has CDR1 KGHSH and CDR2 LQKENI. The CDR3 here is CASSSISGASSGANVLTF. Here the CDR3 DNA reads TGTGCCAGCTCCTCTATTTCAGGGGCATCCTCTGGGGCCAACGTCCTGACTTTC.

This clonotype is medium-sized within its sample. A library prepared for alpha chains yielded this beta chain as an off-target read; its size is of little meaning. V is TRBV7-9 and J is TRBJ1-6; D not certain. Trimming pared 3 bases from V and 4 bases from J, leaving 7 bases between. The germline gives CDR1 SEHNR, CDR2 FQNEAQ (reference sequence). The CDR3 has 14 amino acids. CDR3 residues: CASSLEQYNSPLHF. In DNA, the CDR3 is TGTGCCAGCAGCTTGGAGCAGTATAATTCACCCCTCCACTTT.

As regards this clonotype: Little can be read into the size of this beta chain, an off-target read in a library designed for alpha chains. V usage is TRBV6-1 and J usage is TRBJ2-5; D not certain. The germline CDR1 and CDR2 sequences are MNHNS and SASEGT. Trimming pared 3 bases from V and 1 base from J, leaving 15 bases between. This CDR3 has 16 amino acids. CDR3 amino acids: CASSEGSATFQETQYF. CDR3 DNA sequence: TGTGCCAGCAGTGAGGGATCGGCTACCTTCCAAGAGACCCAGTACTTC.

This clonotype was counted at least ten times. This beta chain appears as a stray read in a library generated for alpha chains; its size is not informative. V gene TRBV20-1 combines with J gene TRBJ2-3; no definite D call. This CDR3 has 12 residues. Germline V gene lookup returns CDR1 DFQATT and CDR2 SNEGSKA (reference sequence). The V and J ends lost 0 bases and 6 bases respectively, with 7 bases between them. The CDR3 here is CSARDPGDTQYF. CDR3 bases: TGCAGTGCTAGAGACCCCGGGGATACGCAGTATTTT.

Remarks on this clonotype: A library prepared for alpha chains yielded this beta chain as an off-target read; its size is of little meaning. J is TRBJ2-1 and V is TRBV27, with D perhaps TRBD1 (6 bases). The V gene lost 5 bases and the J gene lost 7 bases, with 18 bases spanning the gap. The CDR3 sequence is 15 residues long. Germline V lookup: CDR1 MNHEY, CDR2 SMNVEV (reference sequence). The CDR3: CASSPQGQGRNEQFF. The CDR3 DNA reads TGTGCCAGCAGTCCCCAGGGGCAGGGCAGGAATGAGCAGTTCTTC.

Concerning this clonotype: This beta chain appears as a stray read in a library generated for alpha chains; its size is not informative. The chain uses TRBV2 and TRBJ2-4; the match to TRBD2 covers 8 bases. V lost 6 bases and J lost 7; bases outside the gene matches: 8. Germline V gene sequence: CDR1 SNHLY, CDR2 FYNNEI. The CDR3 length is 14 residues. Here the CDR3 DNA reads TGTGCCAGCAGAGCCGGGAGCGGGGGTAACATTCAGTACTTC. Amino acids: CASRAGSGGNIQYF.

By proportion, this clonotype is medium-sized. In a library made to pick up alpha chains, this beta chain is a stray read with a size that means little. The chain employs TRBV5-1 and TRBJ2-6; tentatively, D is TRBD1 or TRBD2 (6 bases each). Trimming took off 5 bases at V and 2 bases at J, with 17 bases between the two ends. Germline values: CDR1 SGHRS, CDR2 YFSETQ. The CDR3 is 17 residues long. CDR3 protein: CASSFGTGATGANVLTF. The CDR3 nucleotides are TGCGCCAGCAGTTTTGGGACGGGGGCAACTGGGGCCAACGTCCTGACTTTC. Drawing the rest from reference TRBV5-1 and TRBJ2-6, the complete variable domain is KAGVTQTPRYLIKTRGQQVTLSCSPISGHRSVSWYQQTPGQGLQFLFEYFSETQRNKGNFPGRFSGRQFSNSRSEMNVSTLELGDSALYLCASSFGTGATGANVLTFGAGSRLTVL.

This clonotype was observed at least ten times. Since it is a stray read in a library aimed at alpha chains, this beta chain has a size that is not meaningful. J is TRBJ1-2 and V is TRBV12-3 or TRBV12-4, with 12 bases aligning to TRBD1. CDR3 size: 17 residues. The V segment lost 6 bases and the J segment 4 bases; nucleotides outside the gene matches: 12. Written as DNA, the CDR3 is TGTGCCAGCAGATACTCTGCCGGGACAGGGGGCAGCTATGGCTACACCTTC. Amino acids: CASRYSAGTGGSYGYTF.

Concerning this clonotype: A library prepared for alpha chains yielded this beta chain as an off-target read; its size is of little meaning. The V and J genes are TRBV5-1 and TRBJ2-5; tentative D call: TRBD2 (6 bases). This CDR3 comprises 13 residues. From germline, CDR1 is SGHRS and CDR2 YFSETQ. V was clipped by 4 bases and J by 5 bases, with 12 bases between them. The CDR3 reads CASSTGVAETQYF. The DNA of the CDR3 is TGCGCCAGCAGCACGGGGGTCGCGGAGACCCAGTACTTC.

Comments on this clonotype: This beta chain is off target for a library built for alpha chains, so its abundance means little. Here the CDR3 reads CSATGTGTGLETQYF. Written as DNA, the CDR3 is TGCAGTGCGACCGGGACAGGTACCGGGTTGGAGACCCAGTACTTC. V gene TRBV20-1 combines with J gene TRBJ2-5, with TRBD1 matching 8 bases. The length of the CDR3 is 15 residues. Germline assignment: CDR1 DFQATT and CDR2 SNEGSKA (reference sequence). Unmatched junction bases numbered 14, after V lost 6 bases and J lost 5 bases.

This clonotype was counted many times. Found in a library prepared for alpha chains, this beta chain is an off-target read, and its abundance has little meaning. CDR3 loop: CASTPDSKGTEAFF. Here the CDR3 DNA reads TGTGCCAGCACCCCAGACAGTAAGGGAACTGAAGCTTTCTTT. This chain connects TRBV2 to TRBJ1-1, with D perhaps TRBD1 (5 bases). Germline assignment: CDR1 SNHLY and CDR2 FYNNEI. The CDR3 spans 14 residues. V was clipped by 7 bases and J by 5 bases, with 17 bases between them.

On this clonotype: This beta chain lies outside the target of a library built for alpha chains; its clone size means little. The chain uses TRBV20-1 and TRBJ2-7, with 11 nucleotides matching TRBD2. This CDR3 comprises 14 residues. The germline CDR1 and CDR2 sequences are DFQATT and SNEGSKA (reference sequence). V gave up 2 bases and J gave up 4 bases; unmatched junction bases: 4. CDR3 sequence reads: CSARSSGGLYEQYF. As DNA, the CDR3 is TGCAGTGCTAGATCTAGCGGGGGGTTATACGAGCAGTACTTC.

This clonotype was seen at least ten times. This beta chain slipped into a library made for alpha chains as a stray read, so its size is not meaningful. This chain uses TRBV19 with TRBJ1-2, with 7 positions matching TRBD1. The V segment lost 7 bases and the J segment 8 bases; nucleotides outside the gene matches: 10. CDR3 size: 13 residues. From germline, CDR1 is LNHDA and CDR2 SQIVND (reference sequence). The CDR3 spells CASTPGGGSGYTF. CDR3 coding DNA: TGTGCCAGTACCCCCGGAGGGGGCTCGGGCTACACCTTC.

There are many counts of this clonotype. In a library made to pick up alpha chains, this beta chain is a stray read with a size that means little. The rearrangement links TRBV7-3 to TRBJ2-2, with D hard to call. Trimming stripped 3 bases from V and 7 bases from J, with 9 bases between. The CDR3 spans 13 residues. Germline V gene lookup returns CDR1 SGHTA and CDR2 FQGTGA. In nucleotides, the CDR3 is TGTGCCAGCAGCTTCTCTTCCGGCGGGGAGCTGTTTTTT. This sequence encodes CASSFSSGGELFF. The variable domain in full, completed from reference TRBV7-3 and TRBJ2-2, reads GAGVSQTPSNKVTEKGKYVELRCDPISGHTALYWYRQSLGQGPEFLIYFQGTGAADDSGLPNDRFFAVRPEGSVSTLKIQRTERGDSAVYLCASSFSSGGELFFGEGSRLTVL.

The sample holds many counts of this clonotype. This beta chain is an off-target read within a library intended for alpha chains, so its frequency means little. The chain joins TRBV25-1 to TRBJ1-5; no clear D. The CDR3 runs 14 residues. Per the germline V gene, CDR1 is MGHDK and CDR2 is SYGVNS. V was shortened by 2 bases and J by 0 bases, with 5 bases between the two germline ends. CDR3 nucleotides: TGTGCCAGCAGTGAAAATTATAGCAATCAGCCCCAGCATTTT. Translation: CASSENYSNQPQHF.

This clonotype is medium-sized by share. For a library built for alpha chains, this beta chain is a stray read; little rests on its size. V gene TRBV27 combines with J gene TRBJ1-2; no clear D. The CDR3 contains 10 residues. Per germline, CDR1 MNHEY and CDR2 SMNVEV (reference sequence). Trimming took off 8 bases at V and 14 bases at J, with 15 bases between the two ends. CDR3 nucleotides: TGTGCCAGCTCTCCGAGGTTTTGGACCTTC. Translated, it gives CASSPRFWTF.

This clonotype has at least ten counts. This beta chain is off target for a library built for alpha chains, so its abundance means little. The chain couples TRBV5-6 to TRBJ2-5; D might be TRBD2 (7 bases). Germline V gives CDR1 SGHDT, CDR2 YYEEEE. The CDR3 sequence is 13 residues long. The V gene lost 9 bases and the J gene lost 1 base, with 13 bases spanning the gap. The CDR3: CATGGGGQETQYF. CDR3 DNA sequence: TGTGCCACCGGGGGCGGGGGCCAAGAGACCCAGTACTTC.

This clonotype was seen many times. Since the library was made to target alpha chains, this beta chain is a stray read and its abundance is not meaningful. The CDR3 loop reads CAWSPPRHMNTEAFF. DNA for the CDR3: TGTGCCTGGAGCCCGCCCCGACATATGAACACTGAAGCTTTCTTT. The V call is TRBV30, the J call TRBJ1-1; no firm D call. Trimming pared 3 bases from V and 0 bases from J, leaving 14 bases between. The CDR3 extends over 15 amino acids. Germline CDR1 and CDR2: GTSNPN and SVGIG (reference sequence). Full variable domain (remainder filled in from reference TRBV30 and TRBJ1-1): SQTIHQWPATLVQPVGSPLSLECTVEGTSNPNLYWYRQAAGRGLQLLFYSVGIGQISSEVPQNLSASRPQDRQFILSSKKLLLSDSGFYLCAWSPPRHMNTEAFFGQGTRLTVV.

This clonotype showed up many times. This beta chain slipped into a library made for alpha chains as a stray read, so its size is not meaningful. This chain links TRBV11-2 with TRBJ2-3; TRBD1 matches at 9 bases. Germline V gene lookup returns CDR1 SGHAT and CDR2 FQNNGV. The CDR3 length is 15 residues. The trim removed 4 bases at V and 0 bases at J, leaving 2 bases unmatched. CDR3 sequence reads: CASSSGTGSTDTQYF. CDR3 bases: TGTGCCAGCAGCTCCGGGACAGGGAGCACAGATACGCAGTATTTT.